The next 17 T cell receptor beta chains were all read from a single sample in a study of control samples from healthy donors and cancer patients. TCRdb's copy holds only in-frame clones and misses some; the assay was immunoSEQ multiplex PCR. Of around 90,000 clones detected, around 86% appear once; the ten largest clones hold under 25%. What was sequenced was blood. These receptor sequences come from a man younger than 45 in good health.

The V and J genes are TRBV28 and TRBJ1-2, with D possibly being TRBD1 (5 bases). The V gene lost 5 bases and the J gene lost 0 bases, with 19 bases spanning the gap. The germline V gene has CDR1 MDHEN and CDR2 SYDVKM. There are 17 residues in the CDR3. For the CDR3, the DNA is TGTGCCAGCAGTCCTATCCATATGGGGCAGGCTAACTATGGCTACACCTTC. This translates into CASSPIHMGQANYGYTF.

This chain connects TRBV4-2 to TRBJ2-3, with a weak D call TRBD2 (6 bases). Germline loops: CDR1 LGHNA, CDR2 YNFKEQ. The CDR3 covers 13 residues. With 3 bases removed from V and 11 bases from J, the gap between germline ends came to 15 bases. CDR3 DNA: TGTGCCAGCAGCCACTTGAAGGACGGGGGGCAGTATTTT. This sequence encodes CASSHLKDGGQYF.

The genes are TRBV18 and TRBJ2-3; the D is unclear. Trimming stripped 5 bases from V and 2 bases from J, with 11 bases between. The CDR3 runs 14 residues. The V gene's germline CDR1 is KGHSH and CDR2 LQKENI. DNA for the CDR3: TGTGCCAGCTCAACATCAGGTAACACAGATACGCAGTATTTT. It is translated as CASSTSGNTDTQYF. The full variable domain, completed using reference TRBV18 and TRBJ2-3, is NAGVMQNPRHLVRRRGQEARLRCSPMKGHSHVYWYRQLPEEGLKFMVYLQKENIIDESGMPKERFSAEFPKEGPSILRIQQVVRGDSAAYFCASSTSGNTDTQYFGPGTRLTVL.

The chain recombines TRBV6-6 with TRBJ2-1, with D perhaps matching TRBD2 (6 bases). V was shortened by 2 bases and J by 4 bases, with 12 bases between the two germline ends. The CDR3 length is 15 residues. Germline values: CDR1 MNHNY, CDR2 SVGAGI (reference sequence). DNA of the CDR3: TGTGCCAGCAGTTACGCGGGAAGGCAGTACAATGAGCAGTTCTTC. This encodes CASSYAGRQYNEQFF.

The chain combines TRBV9 with TRBJ1-5, with D possibly TRBD1 on 5 matching bases. V gave up 3 bases and J gave up 0 bases, with 19 bases separating them. The CDR3 runs to 18 residues. Germline assignment: CDR1 SGDLS and CDR2 YYNGEE. As DNA, the CDR3 is TGTGCCAGCAGCGCGGGACTATATGGGCCTTATAGCAATCAGCCCCAGCATTTT. Translation gives CASSAGLYGPYSNQPQHF. The complete variable domain, with remaining parts taken from reference TRBV9 and TRBJ1-5, reads DSGVTQTPKHLITATGQRVTLRCSPRSGDLSVYWYQQSLDQGLQFLIQYYNGEERAKGNILERFSAQQFPDLHSELNLSSLELGDSALYFCASSAGLYGPYSNQPQHFGDGTRLSIL.

This chain links TRBV21-1 with TRBJ1-3. TRBV21-1 is a pseudogene. The CDR3 length is 13 residues. The CDR3 spells CACHPGAGNTIYF. The CDR3 DNA sequence: TGTGCCTGCCATCCGGGGGCTGGAAACACCATATATTTT.

This clone showed up just a few times. The chain couples TRBV19 to TRBJ1-5; 10 bases map to TRBD1. The CDR3 extends over 14 amino acids. Looked up from germline, CDR1 is LNHDA and CDR2 is SQIVND (reference sequence). V lost 3 bases and J lost 12; bases outside the gene matches: 8. CDR3 bases: TGTGCCAGTAGTATCGGGACAGGGGCCCCACTCCAGCATTTT. This encodes CASSIGTGAPLQHF. The whole variable domain, remainder taken from reference TRBV19 and TRBJ1-5, is DGGITQSPKYLFRKEGQNVTLSCEQNLNHDAMYWYRQDPGQGLRLIYYSQIVNDFQKGDIAEGYSVSREKKESFPLTVTSAQKNPTAFYLCASSIGTGAPLQHFGDGTRLSIL.

The chain joins TRBV3-1 (or the pseudogene TRBV3-2) to TRBJ2-3, with a tentative D call TRBD2 (7 bases). V was cut by 4 bases and J by 4 bases, with 18 bases left in between. The CDR3 contains 16 residues. Germline lookup yields CDR1 LGHDT and CDR2 YNNKEL (reference sequence). This CDR3 is CASSRNTGGGADTQYF. Written as DNA, the CDR3 is TGTGCCAGCAGCCGCAATACCGGAGGGGGGGCAGATACGCAGTATTTT.

The chain links TRBV19 to TRBJ1-2, with D tentatively TRBD1 (5 bases). Trimming shortened V by 3 bases and J by 0 bases, and 14 bases separated the two germline ends. The CDR3 has 16 amino acids. Germline V gene sequence: CDR1 LNHDA, CDR2 SQIVND (reference sequence). CDR3 coding DNA: TGTGCCAGTAGTATTGCGGGACTTCAAGCTAACTATGGCTACACCTTC. Protein: CASSIAGLQANYGYTF.

This rearrangement joins TRBV14 to TRBJ1-2, with D tentatively TRBD1 (6 bases). Trimming cost V 4 bases and J 8 bases, with 17 bases left between them. Germline V gives CDR1 SGHDN, CDR2 FVKESK. The CDR3 spans 14 residues. In nucleotides, the CDR3 is TGTGCCAGCAGCCGCGGGGCGGGGGCGAGCGGCTACACCTTC. This gives the protein CASSRGAGASGYTF.

The chain uses TRBV5-5 and TRBJ1-4, with D uncertain. The ends were cut back, 4 bases at V and 8 bases at J, with 18 bases in the middle. Germline loops: CDR1 SGHKS, CDR2 YYEKEE (reference sequence). The CDR3 has 15 residues. The CDR3 reads CASSRVRGPGEKLFF. DNA of the CDR3: TGTGCCAGCAGCCGGGTTCGGGGTCCCGGCGAAAAACTGTTTTTT.

V is TRBV19 and J is TRBJ2-2, with D unresolved. Per germline, CDR1 LNHDA and CDR2 SQIVND (reference sequence). The CDR3 covers 15 residues. Trimming took off 2 bases at V and 2 bases at J, with 9 bases between the two ends. The CDR3 nucleotides are TGTGCCAGTAGTATAACCAGCGCCAACACCGGGGAGCTGTTTTTT. Residues: CASSITSANTGELFF.

The chain combines TRBV7-9 with TRBJ2-5, with D unclear. There are 15 residues in the CDR3. Germline V lookup: CDR1 SEHNR, CDR2 FQNEAQ (reference sequence). V was cut by 2 bases and J by 1 base, with 11 bases left in between. The CDR3 DNA reads TGTGCCAGCAGCTTAAACCTCCAGTTCCAAGAGACCCAGTACTTC. Translating gives CASSLNLQFQETQYF.

The J gene is TRBJ2-7, the V gene TRBV7-9, with TRBD2 matching 7 bases. V was clipped by 5 bases and J by 0 bases; unmatched bases: 13. Germline V lookup: CDR1 SEHNR, CDR2 FQNEAQ (reference sequence). The CDR3 spans 17 residues. In DNA, the CDR3 is TGTGCCAGCAGCACTACTTTGGGTAGCGGGTCCTCCTACGAGCAGTACTTC. Protein product: CASSTTLGSGSSYEQYF.

The rearrangement joins TRBV5-1 to TRBJ2-3, with D perhaps matching TRBD2 (6 bases). Germline CDR1 is SGHRS and CDR2 is YFSETQ. There are 16 residues in the CDR3. Trimming took off 4 bases at V and 0 bases at J, with 15 bases between the two ends. CDR3: CASSEGTEASTDTQYF. CDR3 DNA sequence: TGCGCCAGCAGCGAGGGGACTGAAGCTAGCACAGATACGCAGTATTTT.

V usage is TRBV6-1 and J usage is TRBJ1-2; a weak D match, TRBD1 (6 bases). Germline CDR1 MNHNS, CDR2 SASEGT. Trimming left V 7 bases short and J 2 bases short, with 11 bases between. CDR3 length: 13 residues. The CDR3 nucleotides read TGTGCCAGCACGACAGGTGGCAACTATGGCTACACCTTC. Protein sequence: CASTTGGNYGYTF.

V usage is TRBV27 and J usage is TRBJ2-3, with D perhaps matching TRBD2 (6 bases). CDR1 MNHEY and CDR2 SMNVEV come from the germline V gene (reference sequence). CDR3 length equals 15 residues. The ends were cut back, 7 bases at V and 4 bases at J, with 18 bases in the middle. CDR3 coding DNA: TGTGCCAGCACCCTGACTAGTGGGGTTGCAGATACGCAGTATTTT. This translates into CASTLTSGVADTQYF.